The entry that follows covers one TCR beta chain sequence. The record originates from a study of blood T cell repertoires in COVID-19. Overall study context: Samples came from the United States, Italy and Spain, spanning acute and convalescent COVID-19. Nucleic acid was either cDNA or gDNA, and it came from T cells, B-cell-depleted T cells, or PBMCs.

Here immunoSEQ multiplex PCR was the method, and the copy in TCRdb shows in-frame clones only, minus some. The profile shows a few hundred thousand clones, about 87% of them singletons. The Seattle site enrolled patients during active infection and followed them longitudinally. Looked up from germline, CDR1 is SGHTA and CDR2 is FQGTGA. The V gene end was trimmed by 5 bases and the J gene end by 2 bases; junction bases not matched to a gene: 5. The CDR3 contains 14 residues. The source is a woman aged 70-85 years with COVID-19, enrolled during active disease. Material: peripheral blood. This chain connects TRBV7-3 to TRBJ2-7, with 8 bases aligning to TRBD1. CDR3 sequence (DNA): TGTGCCAGCAGCCGAGACAGGGGACCCTACGAGCAGTACTTC. Residues: CASSRDRGPYEQYF.